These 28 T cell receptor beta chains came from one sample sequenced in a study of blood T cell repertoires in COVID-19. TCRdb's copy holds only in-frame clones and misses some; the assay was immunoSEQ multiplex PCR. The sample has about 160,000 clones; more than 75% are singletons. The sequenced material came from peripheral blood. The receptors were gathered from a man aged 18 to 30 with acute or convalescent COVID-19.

The CDR3: CASSRGRDPVKNIQYF. CDR3 nucleotides: TGTGCCAGCAGCCGAGGGAGGGACCCGGTGAAAAACATTCAGTACTTC. V is TRBV3-1 (or the pseudogene TRBV3-2) and J is TRBJ2-4; 7 bases agree with TRBD2. J gave up 4 bases and V 4 bases, and 10 bases lay outside the gene matches. CDR1 and CDR2 (germline): LGHDT, YNNKEL (reference sequence). This CDR3 spans 16 amino acids.

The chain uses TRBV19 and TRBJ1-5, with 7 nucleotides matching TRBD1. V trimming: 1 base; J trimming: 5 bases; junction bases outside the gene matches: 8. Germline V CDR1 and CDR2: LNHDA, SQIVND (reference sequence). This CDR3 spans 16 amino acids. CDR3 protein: CASSIVRARGYQPQHF. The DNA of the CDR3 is TGTGCCAGTAGTATAGTAAGGGCCAGGGGGTATCAGCCCCAGCATTTT. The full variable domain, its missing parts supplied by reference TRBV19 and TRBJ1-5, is DGGITQSPKYLFRKEGQNVTLSCEQNLNHDAMYWYRQDPGQGLRLIYYSQIVNDFQKGDIAEGYSVSREKKESFPLTVTSAQKNPTAFYLCASSIVRARGYQPQHFGDGTRLSIL.

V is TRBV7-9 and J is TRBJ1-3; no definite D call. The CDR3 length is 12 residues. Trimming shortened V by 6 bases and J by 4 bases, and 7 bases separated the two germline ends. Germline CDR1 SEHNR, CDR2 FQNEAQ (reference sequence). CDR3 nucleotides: TGTGCCAGCAGTATATCGGGAAACACCATATATTTT. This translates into CASSISGNTIYF.

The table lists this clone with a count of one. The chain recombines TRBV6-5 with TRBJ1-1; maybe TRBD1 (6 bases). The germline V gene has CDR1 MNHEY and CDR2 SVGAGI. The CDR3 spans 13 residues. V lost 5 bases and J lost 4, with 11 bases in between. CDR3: CASSTGPLTEAFF. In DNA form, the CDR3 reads TGTGCCAGCAGTACAGGGCCCCTCACTGAAGCTTTCTTT.

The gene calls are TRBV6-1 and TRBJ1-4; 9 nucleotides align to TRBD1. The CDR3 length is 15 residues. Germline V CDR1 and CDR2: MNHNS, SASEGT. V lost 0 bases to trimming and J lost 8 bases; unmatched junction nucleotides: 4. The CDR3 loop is CASSEAGQGLEKLFF. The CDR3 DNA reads TGTGCCAGCAGTGAAGCGGGACAGGGATTAGAAAAACTGTTTTTT.

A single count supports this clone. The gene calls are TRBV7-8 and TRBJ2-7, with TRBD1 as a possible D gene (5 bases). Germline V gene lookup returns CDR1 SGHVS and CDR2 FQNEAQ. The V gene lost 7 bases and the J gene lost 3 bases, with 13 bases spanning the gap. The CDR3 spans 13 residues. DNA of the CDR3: TGTGCCAGCACCTGGGGCACTTACTACGAGCAGTACTTC. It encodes CASTWGTYYEQYF.

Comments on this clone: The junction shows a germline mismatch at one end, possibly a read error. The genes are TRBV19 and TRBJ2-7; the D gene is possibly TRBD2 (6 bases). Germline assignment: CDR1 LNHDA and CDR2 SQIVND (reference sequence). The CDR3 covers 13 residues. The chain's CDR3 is CAGSIVGGGEQYF. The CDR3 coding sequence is TGTGCCGGTAGTATAGTGGGGGGAGGCGAGCAGTACTTC.

CDR3 loop: CSASTSGGGWADTQYF. CDR3 DNA sequence: TGCAGTGCTAGTACTAGCGGGGGGGGTTGGGCAGATACGCAGTATTTT. V usage is TRBV20-1 and J usage is TRBJ2-3, with TRBD2 matching 13 bases. CDR3 size: 16 residues. V dropped 3 bases and J dropped 4; count of bases not matched to a gene: 7. Germline V CDR1 and CDR2: DFQATT, SNEGSKA (reference sequence).

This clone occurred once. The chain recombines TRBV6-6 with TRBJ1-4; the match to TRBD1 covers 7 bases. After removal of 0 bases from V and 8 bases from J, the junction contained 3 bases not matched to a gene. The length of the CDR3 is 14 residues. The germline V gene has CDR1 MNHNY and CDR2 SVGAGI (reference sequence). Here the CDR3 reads CASSYSQGGEKLFF. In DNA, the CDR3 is TGTGCCAGCAGTTACTCCCAGGGGGGCGAAAAACTGTTTTTT.

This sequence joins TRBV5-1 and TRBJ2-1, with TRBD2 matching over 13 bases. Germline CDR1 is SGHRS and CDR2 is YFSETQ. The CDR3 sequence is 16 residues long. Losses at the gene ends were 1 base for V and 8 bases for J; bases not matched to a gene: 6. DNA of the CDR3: TGCGCCAGCAGCTTGCCCGGACTAGCGGGAGCGGATGAGCAGTTCTTC. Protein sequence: CASSLPGLAGADEQFF.

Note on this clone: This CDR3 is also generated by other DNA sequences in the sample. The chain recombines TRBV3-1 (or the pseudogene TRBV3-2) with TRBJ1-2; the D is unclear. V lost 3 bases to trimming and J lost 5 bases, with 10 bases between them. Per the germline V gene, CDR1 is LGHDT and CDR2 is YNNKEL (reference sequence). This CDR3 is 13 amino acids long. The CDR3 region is CASSQSGQYGYTF. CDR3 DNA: TGTGCCAGCAGCCAGTCTGGGCAGTATGGCTACACCTTC.

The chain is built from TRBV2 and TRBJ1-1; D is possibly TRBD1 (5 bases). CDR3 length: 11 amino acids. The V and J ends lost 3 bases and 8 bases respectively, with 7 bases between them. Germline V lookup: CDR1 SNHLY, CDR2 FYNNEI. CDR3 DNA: TGTGCCAGCAGTGATGGGGCAGAAGCTTTCTTT. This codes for CASSDGAEAFF.

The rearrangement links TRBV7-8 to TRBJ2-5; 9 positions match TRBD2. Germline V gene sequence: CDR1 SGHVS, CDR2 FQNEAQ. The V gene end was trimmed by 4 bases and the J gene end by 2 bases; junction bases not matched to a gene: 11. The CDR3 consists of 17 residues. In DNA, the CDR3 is TGTGCCAGCAGCTCGGGACTAGCCACATTCAAACAAGAGACCCAGTACTTC. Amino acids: CASSSGLATFKQETQYF.

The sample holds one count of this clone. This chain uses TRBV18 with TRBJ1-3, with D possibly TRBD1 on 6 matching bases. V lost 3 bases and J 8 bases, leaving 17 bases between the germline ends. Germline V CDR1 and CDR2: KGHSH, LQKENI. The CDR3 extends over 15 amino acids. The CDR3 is CASSPGLQGWDTIYF. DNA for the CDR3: TGTGCCAGCTCACCGGGCCTACAGGGTTGGGACACCATATATTTT.

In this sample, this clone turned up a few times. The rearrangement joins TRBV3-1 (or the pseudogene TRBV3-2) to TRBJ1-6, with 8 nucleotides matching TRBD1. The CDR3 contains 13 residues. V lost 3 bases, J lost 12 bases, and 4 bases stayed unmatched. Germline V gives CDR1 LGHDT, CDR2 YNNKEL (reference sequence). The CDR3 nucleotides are TGTGCCAGCAGCCACGGGACAGGCCGACCCCTCCACTTT. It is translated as CASSHGTGRPLHF.

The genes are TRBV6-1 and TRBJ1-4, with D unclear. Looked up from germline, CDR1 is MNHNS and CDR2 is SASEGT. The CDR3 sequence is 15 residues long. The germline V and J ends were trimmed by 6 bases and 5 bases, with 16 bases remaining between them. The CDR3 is CASRSAGPVNEKLFF. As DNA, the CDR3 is TGTGCCAGCAGATCTGCGGGTCCAGTAAATGAAAAACTGTTTTTT.

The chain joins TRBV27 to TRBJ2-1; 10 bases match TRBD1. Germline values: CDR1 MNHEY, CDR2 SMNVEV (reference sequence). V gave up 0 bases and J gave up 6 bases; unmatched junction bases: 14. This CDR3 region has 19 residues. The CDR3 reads CASSLSLYRQGASGNEQFF. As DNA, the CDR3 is TGTGCCAGCAGTTTATCCCTCTATAGACAGGGGGCATCGGGCAATGAGCAGTTCTTC.

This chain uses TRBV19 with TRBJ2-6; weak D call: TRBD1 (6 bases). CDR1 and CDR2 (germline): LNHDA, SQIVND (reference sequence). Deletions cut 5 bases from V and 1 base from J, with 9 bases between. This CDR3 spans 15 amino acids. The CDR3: CASSAQGSGANVLTF. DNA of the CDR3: TGTGCCAGTAGTGCACAGGGTTCTGGGGCCAACGTCCTGACTTTC.

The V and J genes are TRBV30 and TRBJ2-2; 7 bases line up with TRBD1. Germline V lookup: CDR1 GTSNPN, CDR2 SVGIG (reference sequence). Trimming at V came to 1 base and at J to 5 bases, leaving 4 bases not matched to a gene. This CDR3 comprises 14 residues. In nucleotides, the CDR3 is TGTGCCTGGAGTGGACAGGGAAAAACCGGGGAGCTGTTTTTT. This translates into CAWSGQGKTGELFF.

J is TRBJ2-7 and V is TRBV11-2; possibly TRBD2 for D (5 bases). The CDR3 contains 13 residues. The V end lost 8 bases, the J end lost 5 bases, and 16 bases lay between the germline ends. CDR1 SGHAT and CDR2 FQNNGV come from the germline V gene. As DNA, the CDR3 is TGTGCCAGCCGTGGGAGCGGAACCCACGAGCAGTACTTC. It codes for CASRGSGTHEQYF.

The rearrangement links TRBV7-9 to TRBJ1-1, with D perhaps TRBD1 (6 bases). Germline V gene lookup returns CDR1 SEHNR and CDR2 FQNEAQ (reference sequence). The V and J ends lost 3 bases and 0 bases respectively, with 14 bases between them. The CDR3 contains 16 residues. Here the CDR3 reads CASSFSEGVMNTEAFF. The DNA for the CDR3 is TGTGCCAGCAGCTTCTCAGAGGGGGTAATGAACACTGAAGCTTTCTTT.

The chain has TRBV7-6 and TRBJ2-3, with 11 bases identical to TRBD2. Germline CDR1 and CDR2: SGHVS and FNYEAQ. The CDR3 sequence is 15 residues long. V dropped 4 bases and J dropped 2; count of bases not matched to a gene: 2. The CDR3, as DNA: TGTGCCAGCAGCTCTAGCGGGGGGCCCACAGATACGCAGTATTTT. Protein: CASSSSGGPTDTQYF.

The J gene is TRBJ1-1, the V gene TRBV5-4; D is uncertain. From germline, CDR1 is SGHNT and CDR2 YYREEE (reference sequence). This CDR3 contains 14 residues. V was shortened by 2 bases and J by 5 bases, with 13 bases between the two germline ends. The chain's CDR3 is CASSLERVGTEAFF. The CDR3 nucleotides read TGTGCCAGCAGCTTAGAGAGGGTGGGGACTGAAGCTTTCTTT.

CDR3 residues: CASSDRQGWISYEQYF. The CDR3 region has the DNA TGTGCCAGCAGTGACCGACAGGGGTGGATTAGCTACGAGCAGTACTTC. The chain couples TRBV2 to TRBJ2-7, with 8 nucleotides matching TRBD1. This CDR3 comprises 16 residues. CDR1 and CDR2 (germline): SNHLY, FYNNEI. V shed 3 bases and J 3 bases; nucleotides not matched to a gene: 10.

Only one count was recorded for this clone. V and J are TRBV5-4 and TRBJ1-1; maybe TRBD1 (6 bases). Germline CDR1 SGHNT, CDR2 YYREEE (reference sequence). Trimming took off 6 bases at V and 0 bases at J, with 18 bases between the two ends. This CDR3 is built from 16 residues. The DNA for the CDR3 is TGTGCCAGCACCCTGTGGGTGGGACACTTGAACACTGAAGCTTTCTTT. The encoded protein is CASTLWVGHLNTEAFF.

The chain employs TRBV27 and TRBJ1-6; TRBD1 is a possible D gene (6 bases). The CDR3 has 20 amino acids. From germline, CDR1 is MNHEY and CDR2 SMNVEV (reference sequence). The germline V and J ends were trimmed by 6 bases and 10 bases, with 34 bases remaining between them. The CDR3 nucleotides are TGTGCCAGCAGAGCAAGGCCCCACCACGCACAGGGTACCCTACGGTCACCCCTCCACTTT. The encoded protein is CASRARPHHAQGTLRSPLHF.

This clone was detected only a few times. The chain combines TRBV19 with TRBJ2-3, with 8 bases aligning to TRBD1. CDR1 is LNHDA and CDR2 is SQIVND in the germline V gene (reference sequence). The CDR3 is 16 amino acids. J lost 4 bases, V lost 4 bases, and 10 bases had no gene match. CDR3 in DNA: TGTGCCAGTAGTAGATACGGACAGGGTAGATCAGATACGCAGTATTTT. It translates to CASSRYGQGRSDTQYF.

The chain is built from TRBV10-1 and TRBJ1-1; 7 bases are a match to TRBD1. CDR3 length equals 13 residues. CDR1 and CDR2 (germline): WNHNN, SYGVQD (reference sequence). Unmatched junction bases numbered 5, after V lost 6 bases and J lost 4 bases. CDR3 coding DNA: TGCGCCAGCAGCGCACAGGGGAGCACTGAAGCTTTCTTT. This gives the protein CASSAQGSTEAFF.